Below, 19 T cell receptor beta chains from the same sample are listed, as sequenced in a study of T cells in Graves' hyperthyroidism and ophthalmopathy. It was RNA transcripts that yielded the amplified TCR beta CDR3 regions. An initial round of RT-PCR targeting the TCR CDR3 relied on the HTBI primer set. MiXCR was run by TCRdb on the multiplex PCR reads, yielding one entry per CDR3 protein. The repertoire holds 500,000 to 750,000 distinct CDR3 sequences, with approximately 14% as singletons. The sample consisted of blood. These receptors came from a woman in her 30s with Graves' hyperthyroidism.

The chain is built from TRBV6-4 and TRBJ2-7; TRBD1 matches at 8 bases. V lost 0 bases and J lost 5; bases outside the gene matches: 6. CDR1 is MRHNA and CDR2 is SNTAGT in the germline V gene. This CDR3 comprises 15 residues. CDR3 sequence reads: CASSDSPGQVDEQYF. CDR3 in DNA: TGTGCCAGCAGTGACTCACCGGGACAGGTAGACGAGCAGTACTTC.

CDR3 in amino acids: CSVEFQGTSLWEQYF. CDR3 nucleotides: TGCAGCGTTGAATTTCAAGGGACTAGCCTGTGGGAGCAGTACTTC. The J gene is TRBJ2-7, the V gene TRBV29-1, with 9 positions matching TRBD2. The V segment lost 2 bases and the J segment 7 bases; nucleotides outside the gene matches: 12. This CDR3 comprises 15 residues. Germline CDR1 SQVTM, CDR2 ANQGSEA.

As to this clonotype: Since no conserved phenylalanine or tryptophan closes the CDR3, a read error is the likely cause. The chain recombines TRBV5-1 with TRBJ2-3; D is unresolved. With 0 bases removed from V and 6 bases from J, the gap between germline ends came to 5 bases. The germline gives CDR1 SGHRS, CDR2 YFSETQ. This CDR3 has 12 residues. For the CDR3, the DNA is TGCGCCAGCAGCTTGGTTCCGGATACGCAGTATCTT. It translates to CASSLVPDTQYL.

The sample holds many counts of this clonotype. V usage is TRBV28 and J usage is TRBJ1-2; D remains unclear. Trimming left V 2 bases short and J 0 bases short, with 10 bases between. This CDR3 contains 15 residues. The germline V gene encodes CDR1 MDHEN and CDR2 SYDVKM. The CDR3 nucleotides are TGTGCCAGCAGTTTAAGGACGCAAGCTAACTATGGCTACACCTTC. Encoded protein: CASSLRTQANYGYTF.

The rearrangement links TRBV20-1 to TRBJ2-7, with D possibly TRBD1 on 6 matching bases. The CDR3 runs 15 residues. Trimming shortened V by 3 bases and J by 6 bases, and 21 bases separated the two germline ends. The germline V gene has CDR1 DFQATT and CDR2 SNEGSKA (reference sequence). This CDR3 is CSASSSTQGLAEQYF. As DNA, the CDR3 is TGCAGTGCTAGTTCGTCGACCCAGGGGCTGGCCGAGCAGTACTTC.

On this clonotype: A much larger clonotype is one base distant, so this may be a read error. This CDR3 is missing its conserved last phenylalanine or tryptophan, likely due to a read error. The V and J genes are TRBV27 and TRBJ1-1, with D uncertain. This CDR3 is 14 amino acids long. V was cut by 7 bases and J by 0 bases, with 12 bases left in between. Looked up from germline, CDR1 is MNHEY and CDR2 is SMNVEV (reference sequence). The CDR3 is CASKSSGMNTEAFS. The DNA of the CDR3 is TGTGCCAGCAAATCATCGGGAATGAACACTGAAGCTTTCTCT.

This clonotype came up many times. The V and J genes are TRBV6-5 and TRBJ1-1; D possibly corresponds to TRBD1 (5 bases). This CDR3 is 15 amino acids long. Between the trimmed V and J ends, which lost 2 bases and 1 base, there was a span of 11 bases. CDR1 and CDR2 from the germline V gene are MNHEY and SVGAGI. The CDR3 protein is CASSYGPGANTEAFF. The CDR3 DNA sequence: TGTGCCAGCAGTTACGGACCCGGGGCGAACACTGAAGCTTTCTTT.

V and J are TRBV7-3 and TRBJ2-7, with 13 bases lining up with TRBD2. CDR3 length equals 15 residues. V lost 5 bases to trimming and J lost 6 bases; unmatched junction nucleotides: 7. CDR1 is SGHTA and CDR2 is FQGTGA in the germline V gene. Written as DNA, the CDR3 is TGTGCCAGCAGCCCTGGACTAGCGGGAGCCCTCGAGCAGTACTTC. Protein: CASSPGLAGALEQYF.

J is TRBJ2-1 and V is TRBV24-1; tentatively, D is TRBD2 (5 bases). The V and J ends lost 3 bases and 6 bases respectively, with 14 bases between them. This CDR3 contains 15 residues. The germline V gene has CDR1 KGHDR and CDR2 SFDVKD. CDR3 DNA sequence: TGTGCCACCAGTGATAAAGGCGCGGCGGGCAATGAGCAGTTCTTC. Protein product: CATSDKGAAGNEQFF.

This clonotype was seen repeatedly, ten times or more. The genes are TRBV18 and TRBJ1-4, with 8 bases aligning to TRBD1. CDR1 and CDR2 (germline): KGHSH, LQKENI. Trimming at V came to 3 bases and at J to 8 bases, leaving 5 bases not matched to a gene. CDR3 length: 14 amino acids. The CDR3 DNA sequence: TGTGCCAGCTCACCGCAGGGGGCAGGGGAAAAACTGTTTTTT. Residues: CASSPQGAGEKLFF.

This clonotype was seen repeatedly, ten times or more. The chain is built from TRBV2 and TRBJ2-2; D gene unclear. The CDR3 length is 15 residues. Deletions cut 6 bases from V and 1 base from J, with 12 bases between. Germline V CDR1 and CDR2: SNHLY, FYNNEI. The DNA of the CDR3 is TGTGCCAGCAGAGACCGGGTCTTGAACACCGGGGAGCTGTTTTTT. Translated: CASRDRVLNTGELFF.

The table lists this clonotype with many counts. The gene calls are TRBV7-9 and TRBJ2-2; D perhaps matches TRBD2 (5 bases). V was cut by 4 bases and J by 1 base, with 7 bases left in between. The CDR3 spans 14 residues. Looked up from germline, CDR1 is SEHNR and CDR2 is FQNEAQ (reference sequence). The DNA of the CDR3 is TGTGCCAGCAGCTGGAGCGGGAACACCGGGGAGCTGTTTTTT. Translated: CASSWSGNTGELFF. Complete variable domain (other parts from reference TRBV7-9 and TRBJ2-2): DTGVSQNPRHKITKRGQNVTFRCDPISEHNRLYWYRQTLGQGPEFLTYFQNEAQLEKSRLLSDRFSAERPKGSFSTLEIQRTEQGDSAMYLCASSWSGNTGELFFGEGSRLTVL.

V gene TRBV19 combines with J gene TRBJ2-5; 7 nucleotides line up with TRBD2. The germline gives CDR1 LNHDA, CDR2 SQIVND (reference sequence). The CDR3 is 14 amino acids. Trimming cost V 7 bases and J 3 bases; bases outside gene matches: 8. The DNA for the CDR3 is TGTGCCAGTACACGGGGGGTAGCGGAAGAGACCCAGTACTTC. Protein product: CASTRGVAEETQYF.

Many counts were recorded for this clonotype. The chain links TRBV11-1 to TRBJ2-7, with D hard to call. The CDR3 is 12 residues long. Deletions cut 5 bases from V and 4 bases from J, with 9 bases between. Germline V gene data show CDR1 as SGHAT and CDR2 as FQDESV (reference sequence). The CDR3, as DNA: TGTGCCAGCAGCCGTTTCGGATACGAGCAGTACTTC. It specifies CASSRFGYEQYF.

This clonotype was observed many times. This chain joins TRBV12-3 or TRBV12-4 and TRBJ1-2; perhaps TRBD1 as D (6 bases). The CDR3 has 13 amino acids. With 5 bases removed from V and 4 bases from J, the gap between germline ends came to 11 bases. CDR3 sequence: CASSRQESYGYTF. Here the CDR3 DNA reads TGTGCCAGCAGTCGACAGGAGTCCTATGGCTACACCTTC.

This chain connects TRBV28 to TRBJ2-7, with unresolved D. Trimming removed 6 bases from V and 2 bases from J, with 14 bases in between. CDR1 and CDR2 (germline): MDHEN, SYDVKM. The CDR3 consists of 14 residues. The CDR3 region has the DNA TGTGCCAGCAGGAAAACGTACGGCCCCTACGAGCAGTACTTC. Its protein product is CASRKTYGPYEQYF.

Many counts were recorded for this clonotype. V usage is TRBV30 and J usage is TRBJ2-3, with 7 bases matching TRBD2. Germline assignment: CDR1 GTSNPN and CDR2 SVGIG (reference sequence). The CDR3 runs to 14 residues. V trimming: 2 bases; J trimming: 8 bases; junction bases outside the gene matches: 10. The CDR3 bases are TGTGCCTGGAGTCTACTAGGAACGGGGGGTACGCAGTATTTT. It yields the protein CAWSLLGTGGTQYF.

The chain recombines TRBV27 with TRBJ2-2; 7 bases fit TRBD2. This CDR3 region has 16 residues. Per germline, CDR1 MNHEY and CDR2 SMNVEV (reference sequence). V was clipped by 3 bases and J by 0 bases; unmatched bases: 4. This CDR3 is CASSFFLAANTGELFF. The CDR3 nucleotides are TGTGCCAGCAGTTTCTTTCTAGCGGCGAACACCGGGGAGCTGTTTTTT.

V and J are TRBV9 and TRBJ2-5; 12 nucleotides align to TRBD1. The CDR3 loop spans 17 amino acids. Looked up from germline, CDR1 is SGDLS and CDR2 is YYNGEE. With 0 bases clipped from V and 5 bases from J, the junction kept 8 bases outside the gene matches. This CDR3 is CASSVVGTGGGWETQYF. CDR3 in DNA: TGTGCCAGCAGCGTAGTTGGGACAGGGGGCGGTTGGGAGACCCAGTACTTC.